This TCR beta chain was captured by sequencing in a study of blood T cell repertoires in COVID-19. Generated by immunoSEQ multiplex PCR, the TCRdb table keeps only in-frame clones and is missing some. The sample contains under 55,000 clones, 70% to 80% of which appear only once. The CDR3 sequence is 16 residues long. V was cut by 1 base and J by 1 base, with 13 bases left in between. Germline lookup yields CDR1 MGHRA and CDR2 YSYEKL. Specimen: peripheral blood. This receptor was identified in a man aged 65 to 85 with acute or convalescent COVID-19. The chain carries TRBV4-1 and TRBJ1-1; a weak D match, TRBD1 (6 bases). This chain's CDR3 is CASSQVGSRGNTEAFF. CDR3 nucleotides: TGCGCCAGCAGCCAAGTCGGCTCCAGGGGGAACACTGAAGCTTTCTTT.